Described below is a single T cell receptor beta chain sequence and its context. Some clones are missing from TCRdb's copy, which holds only in-frame ones; the method was immunoSEQ multiplex PCR. This table has about 220,000 clones, around 91% appearing once. The CDR3 covers 15 residues. Deletions cut 2 bases from V and 1 base from J, with 11 bases between. Germline values: CDR1 KGHSH, CDR2 LQKENI. Those who participated ranged in age from about 18 to 89 years and resided in 20 to 30 US areas. This specimen belongs to a study of blood T cell repertoires in COVID-19. As for the study in general: Acute-phase and convalescent COVID-19 samples originated in the United States, Italy and Spain. Sources were T cells, B-cell-depleted T cells, or PBMCs; the material itself was cDNA or gDNA.

The clonotype originates from a man aged 30-40 years who had been exposed to COVID-19. The chain uses TRBV18 and TRBJ1-1; D not certain. The specimen was PBMCs or T cells enriched from blood (not recorded which). CDR3 nucleotide sequence: TGTGCCAGCTCACCAGACGGACTCTGGAACACTGAAGCTTTCTTT. Amino acid sequence: CASSPDGLWNTEAFF.